This TCR beta chain was recovered during a study of T cells after yellow fever vaccination. General study points: Post-booster repertoires again held most primary-vaccination clones (approximately 96% CD4, 85% to 90% CD8). Relatively few clonotypes were ones that appeared in both CD4 and CD8 compartments. Abundant bulk-population clonotypes could contaminate the FACS-sorted repertoires.

5'RACE template switching produced TCR cDNA carrying a universal primer site and UMIs. TCRdb fed the 5' RACE reads into MiXCR, producing one record per CDR3 protein. This table has 450,000 to 600,000 distinct CDR3 sequences, around 16% appearing once. The CDR3 consists of 16 residues. The V end was cut by 5 bases, the J end by 6 bases, with 19 bases between. This clonotype appeared a few times. Its cognate antigen is unknown. The chain joins TRBV12-3 or TRBV12-4 to TRBJ1-4, with D unresolved. Sequences were derived from PBMCs, sampled 5 days after the first yellow fever vaccination. The sequence derives from a man younger than 35 who received the YFV17D yellow fever vaccine. In nucleotides, the CDR3 is TGTGCCAGCAGTCCCCTCCCTACCCCTTCCTATGAAAAACTGTTTTTT. It codes for CASSPLPTPSYEKLFF.